Listed below are T cell receptor beta chains from one sample, sequenced in a study of blood T cell repertoires in COVID-19. The assay was immunoSEQ multiplex PCR, and TCRdb's table has in-frame clones only and misses some. The top ten clones hold 7.2% of a sample with about 330,000 clones, over 75% of them seen once. The source material was peripheral blood. Every receptor here comes from a human donor in a cohort sampled during active COVID-19. Each CDR3 is given with its conserved first and last residue. Only part of the rows carry a size: once, few, many, or a class if the clone is expanded.

TRBJ1-5,TRBV9,.,CASSVQGFSNQPQHF
TRBJ1-1,TRBV6-1,.,CASSELASGYGTEAFF
TRBJ2-5,TRBV24-1,.,CATSDSRDRGPETQYF
TRBJ1-1,TRBV5-1,.,CASSRTGGQSTEAFF
TRBJ2-7,TRBV5-1,.,CASTWGGGAYEQYF
TRBJ2-1,TRBV5-1,.,CASSRFIRDRAGQFF
TRBJ1-6,TRBV5-1,once,CASSRTPGGENSPLHF
TRBJ1-1,TRBV4-2,few,CASRGNMNTEAFF
TRBJ1-2,TRBV25-1,few,CASSRVGGYGYTF
TRBJ2-5,TRBV6-5,.,CASYNRDKKQETQYF
TRBJ2-7,TRBV23-1,.,CASRKHGTGFSYEQYF
TRBJ1-2,TRBV7-3,.,CASSGPGASGYTF
TRBJ1-1,TRBV4-2,once,CASSRTGTGVIEAFF
TRBJ1-6,TRBV7-2,.,CASSSDSPSYNSPLHF
TRBJ2-3,TRBV24-1,once,CATSDARTGGLTDTQYF
TRBJ1-5,TRBV2,few,CASSGPRDRGRWSNQPQHF
TRBJ2-1,TRBV9,.,CASGGLVAYNEQFF
TRBJ1-1,TRBV29-1,.,CSVAWRTEAFF
TRBJ1-1,TRBV5-8,few,CASSLRRDRVFMNTEAFF
TRBJ2-2,TRBV15,.,CATSRDLNTGELFF
TRBJ1-5,TRBV5-1,once,CASRLGGPGEPQHF
TRBJ2-7,TRBV5-1,.,CASSLTGTSNHEQYF
TRBJ2-1,TRBV7-9,.,CASSASGGAPEQFF
TRBJ1-6,TRBV9,.,CASSTGQGNSPLHF
TRBJ1-2,TRBV12-5,.,CASGLGGTGVGYTF
TRBJ1-1,TRBV6-5,.,CASSWDRENTEAFF
TRBJ2-3,TRBV7-9,.,CASSRPTSGGSDTQYF
TRBJ2-7,TRBV6-5,once,CASTPLTGATYEQYF
TRBJ1-1,TRBV7-3,.,CASSPAPGQGPLNTEAFF
TRBJ1-4,TRBV6-5,.,CASSYGGQETEKLFF
TRBJ1-5,TRBV7-2,.,CASSSNRNQPQHF
TRBJ1-1,TRBV27,.,CASSPLDRGPEAFF
TRBJ1-5,TRBV6-6,.,CASSYAQGPLNQPQHF
TRBJ2-5,TRBV18,once,CASSPTSTTPETQYF
TRBJ1-1,TRBV7-9,few,CASSQATAPTEAFF
TRBJ2-1,TRBV5-6,.,CASSRLAGGQYNEQFF
TRBJ2-5,TRBV5-4,.,CASSGPQETQYF
TRBJ1-1,TRBV5-6,.,CASSSRQGTEAFF
TRBJ1-1,TRBV11-3,.,CASSFRGPTEAFF
TRBJ2-7,TRBV5-1,.,CASSPRQGSSYEQYF
TRBJ1-1,TRBV27,.,CASSFSTGGSEAFF
TRBJ1-2,TRBV10-3,.,CAISEGDRSLSGYTF
TRBJ2-7,TRBV14,.,CASSLRQGFYEQYF
TRBJ1-2,TRBV27,few,CASSLGRQGPYGYTF
TRBJ2-4,TRBV13,once,CASRGTGLNIQYF
TRBJ2-1,TRBV20-1,.,CSASLAGGRSYNEQFF
TRBJ2-3,TRBV2,once,CASRTGTSGHSSTDTQYF
TRBJ1-3,TRBV20-1,many,CSANDRSGNTIYF
TRBJ2-7,TRBV27,.,CASSGWTSGPKYEQYF
TRBJ1-2,TRBV3-1/TRBV3-2,.,CASSQGDNYGYTF
TRBJ2-4,TRBV28,.,CASSFRGEGGIQYF
TRBJ1-2,TRBV29-1,few,CSVDIPLGGRGYTF
TRBJ1-3,TRBV7-9,.,CASSLQLRSSGNTIYF
TRBJ2-7,TRBV18,few,CASSLGQGVNEQYF
TRBJ2-2,TRBV10-1,.,CASSYQGIGTGELFF
TRBJ2-7,TRBV7-9,.,CASSTIETVSYEQYF
TRBJ2-7,TRBV5-1,.,CASSLSRGIIYEQYF